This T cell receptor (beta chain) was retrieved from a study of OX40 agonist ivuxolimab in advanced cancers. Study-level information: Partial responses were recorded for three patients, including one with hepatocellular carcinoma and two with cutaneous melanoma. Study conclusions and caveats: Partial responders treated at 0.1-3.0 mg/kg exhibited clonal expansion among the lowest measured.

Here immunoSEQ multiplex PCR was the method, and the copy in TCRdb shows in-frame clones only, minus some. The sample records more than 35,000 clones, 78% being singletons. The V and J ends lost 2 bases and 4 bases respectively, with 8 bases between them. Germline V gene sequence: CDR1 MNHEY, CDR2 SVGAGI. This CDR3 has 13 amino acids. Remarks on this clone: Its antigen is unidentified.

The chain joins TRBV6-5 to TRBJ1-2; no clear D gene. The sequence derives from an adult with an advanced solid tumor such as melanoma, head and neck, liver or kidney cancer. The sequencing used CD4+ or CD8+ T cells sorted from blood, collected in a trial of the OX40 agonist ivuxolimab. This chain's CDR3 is CASSYGLFYGYTF. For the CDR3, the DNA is TGTGCCAGCAGTTACGGGCTTTTCTATGGCTACACCTTC.